This TCR beta chain was recovered during a study of response to subunit inactivated influenza vaccine. One entry per CDR3 protein results from TCRdb running MiXCR on the RT-PCR reads. The data hold about 650,000 distinct CDR3 sequences, with 15% to 17% observed a single time. Trimming took 3 bases from V and 2 from J, leaving 13 bases between them. The CDR3 contains 15 residues. Germline values: CDR1 SGHAT, CDR2 FQNNGV. The rearrangement links TRBV11-2 to TRBJ2-5, with D possibly TRBD1 on 6 matching bases. The sequencing used PBMCs from blood, collected roughly 12 days after vaccination. The origin of this receptor is a middle-aged man who received an inactivated influenza vaccine. Here the CDR3 DNA reads TGTGCCAGCAGCTTCCCTGGGACAACGCAAGAGACCCAGTACTTC. Translated: CASSFPGTTQETQYF.